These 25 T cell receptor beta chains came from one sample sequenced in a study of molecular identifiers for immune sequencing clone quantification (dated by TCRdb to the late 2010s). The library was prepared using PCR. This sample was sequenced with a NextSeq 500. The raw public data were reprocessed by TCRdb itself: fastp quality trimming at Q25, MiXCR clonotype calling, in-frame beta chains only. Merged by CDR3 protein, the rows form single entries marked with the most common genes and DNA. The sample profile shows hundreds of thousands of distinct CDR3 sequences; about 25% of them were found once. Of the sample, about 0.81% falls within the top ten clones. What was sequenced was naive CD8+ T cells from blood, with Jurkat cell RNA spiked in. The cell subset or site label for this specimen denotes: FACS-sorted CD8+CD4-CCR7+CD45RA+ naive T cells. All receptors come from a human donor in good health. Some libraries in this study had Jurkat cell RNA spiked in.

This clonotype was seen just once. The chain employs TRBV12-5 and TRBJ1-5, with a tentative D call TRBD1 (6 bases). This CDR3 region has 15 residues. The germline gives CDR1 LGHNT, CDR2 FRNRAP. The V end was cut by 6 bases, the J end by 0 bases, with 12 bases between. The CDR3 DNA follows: TGTGCTAGTGGGCGCGGACAGTATAGCAATCAGCCCCAGCATTTT. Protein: CASGRGQYSNQPQHF.

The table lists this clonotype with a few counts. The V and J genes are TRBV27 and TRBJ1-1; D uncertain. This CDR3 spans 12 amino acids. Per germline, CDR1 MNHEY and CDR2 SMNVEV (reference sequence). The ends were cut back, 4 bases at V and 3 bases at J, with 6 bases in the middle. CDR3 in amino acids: CASSSAYTEAFF. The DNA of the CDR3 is TGTGCCAGCAGTTCGGCATACACTGAAGCTTTCTTT.

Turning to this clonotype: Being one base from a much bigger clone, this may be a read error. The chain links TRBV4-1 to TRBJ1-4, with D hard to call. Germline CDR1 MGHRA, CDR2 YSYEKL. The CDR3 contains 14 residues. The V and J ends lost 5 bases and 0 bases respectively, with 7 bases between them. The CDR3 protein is CASSYRSTNEKLFF. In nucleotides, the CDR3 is TGCGCCAGCAGCTACAGATCAACTAATGAAAAACTGTTTTTT.

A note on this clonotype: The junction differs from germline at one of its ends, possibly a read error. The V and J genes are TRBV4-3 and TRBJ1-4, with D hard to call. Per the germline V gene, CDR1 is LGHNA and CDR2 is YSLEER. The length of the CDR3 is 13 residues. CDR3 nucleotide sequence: TGCGCCTGCAGCCAAGATTCAAGTGAAAAACTGTTTTTT. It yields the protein CACSQDSSEKLFF.

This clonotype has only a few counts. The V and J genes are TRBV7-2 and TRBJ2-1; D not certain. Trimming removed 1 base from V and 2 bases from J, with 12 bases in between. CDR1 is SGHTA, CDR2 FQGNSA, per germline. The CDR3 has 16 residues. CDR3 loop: CASSLVTTPAYNEQFF. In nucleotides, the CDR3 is TGTGCCAGCAGCTTAGTTACAACCCCGGCCTACAATGAGCAGTTCTTC.

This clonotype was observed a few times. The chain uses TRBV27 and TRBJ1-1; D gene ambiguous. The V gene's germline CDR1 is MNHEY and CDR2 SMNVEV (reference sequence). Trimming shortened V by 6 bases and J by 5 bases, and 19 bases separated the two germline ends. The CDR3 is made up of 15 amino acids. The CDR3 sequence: CASSPHTPFGTEAFF. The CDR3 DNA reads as TGTGCCAGCAGCCCCCACACCCCATTTGGGACTGAAGCTTTCTTT.

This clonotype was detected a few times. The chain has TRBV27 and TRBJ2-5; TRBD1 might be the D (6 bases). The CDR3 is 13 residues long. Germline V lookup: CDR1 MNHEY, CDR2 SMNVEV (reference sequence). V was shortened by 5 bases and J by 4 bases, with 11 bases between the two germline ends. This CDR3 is CASSHQGGETQYF. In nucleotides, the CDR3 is TGTGCCAGCAGTCACCAAGGGGGAGAGACCCAGTACTTC.

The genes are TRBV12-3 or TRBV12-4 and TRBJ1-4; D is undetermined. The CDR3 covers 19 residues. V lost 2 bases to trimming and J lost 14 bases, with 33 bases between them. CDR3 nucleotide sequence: TGTGCCAGCAGTTTAAGTGCGGGAACGTCGGTGGACTCCAGTGAGGACCTGTTTTTT. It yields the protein CASSLSAGTSVDSSEDLFF.

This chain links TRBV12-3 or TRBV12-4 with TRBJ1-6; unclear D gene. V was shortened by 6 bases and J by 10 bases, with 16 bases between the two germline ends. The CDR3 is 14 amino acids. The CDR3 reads CASSQIAGFSPLHF. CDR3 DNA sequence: TGTGCCAGCAGCCAGATAGCGGGGTTCTCACCCCTCCACTTT.

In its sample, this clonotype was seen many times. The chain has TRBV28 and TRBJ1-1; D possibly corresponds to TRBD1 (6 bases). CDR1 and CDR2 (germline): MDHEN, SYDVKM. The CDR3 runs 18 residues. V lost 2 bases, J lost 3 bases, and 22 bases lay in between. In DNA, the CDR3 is TGTGCCAGCAGTTTACCTTCGAGGGTAGGGGGAAGGGACACTGAAGCTTTCTTT. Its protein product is CASSLPSRVGGRDTEAFF.

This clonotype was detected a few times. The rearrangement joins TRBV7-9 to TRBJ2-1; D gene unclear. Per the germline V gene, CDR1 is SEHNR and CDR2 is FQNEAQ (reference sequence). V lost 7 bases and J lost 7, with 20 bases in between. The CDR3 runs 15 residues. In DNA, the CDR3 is TGTGCCAGCATCCCCCTCCGGCATCTTAGTAATGAGCAGTTCTTC. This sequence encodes CASIPLRHLSNEQFF.

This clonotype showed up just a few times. CDR3 loop: CASSQELAGGPYTQYF. The DNA for the CDR3 is TGCGCCAGCAGCCAAGAACTAGCGGGGGGGCCGTATACGCAGTATTTT. The genes are TRBV4-3 and TRBJ2-3; 13 bases are a match to TRBD2. Looked up from germline, CDR1 is LGHNA and CDR2 is YSLEER. The CDR3 loop spans 16 amino acids. V shed 0 bases and J 7 bases; nucleotides not matched to a gene: 4.

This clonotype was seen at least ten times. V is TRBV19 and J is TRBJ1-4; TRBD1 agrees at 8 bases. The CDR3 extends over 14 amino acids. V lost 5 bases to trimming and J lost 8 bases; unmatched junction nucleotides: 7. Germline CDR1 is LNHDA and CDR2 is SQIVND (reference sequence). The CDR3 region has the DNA TGTGCCAGTAGTCCCACAGGGGGGCAAGAAAAACTGTTTTTT. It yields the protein CASSPTGGQEKLFF.

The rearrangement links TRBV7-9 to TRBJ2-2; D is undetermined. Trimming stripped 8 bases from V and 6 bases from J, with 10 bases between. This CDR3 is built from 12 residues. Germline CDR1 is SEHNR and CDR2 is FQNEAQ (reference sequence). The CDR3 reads CASAQDAGELFF. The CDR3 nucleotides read TGTGCCAGCGCCCAGGATGCCGGGGAGCTGTTTTTT. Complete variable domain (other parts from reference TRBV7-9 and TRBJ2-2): DTGVSQNPRHKITKRGQNVTFRCDPISEHNRLYWYRQTLGQGPEFLTYFQNEAQLEKSRLLSDRFSAERPKGSFSTLEIQRTEQGDSAMYLCASAQDAGELFFGEGSRLTVL.

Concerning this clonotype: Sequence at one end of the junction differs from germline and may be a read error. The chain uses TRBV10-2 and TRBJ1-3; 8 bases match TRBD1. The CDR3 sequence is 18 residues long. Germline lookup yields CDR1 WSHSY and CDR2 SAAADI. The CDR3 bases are TGCGCCAGCAGTGCCCTCATGGCCGGGACAGGTTCTGGAAACACCATGTATTTT. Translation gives CASSALMAGTGSGNTMYF.

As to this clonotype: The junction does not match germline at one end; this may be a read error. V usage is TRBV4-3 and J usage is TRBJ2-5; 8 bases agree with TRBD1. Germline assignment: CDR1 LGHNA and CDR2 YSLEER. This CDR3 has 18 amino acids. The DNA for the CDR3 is TGCGCCAGCAGCCAAGAAAAGGTGTGGGACCAGGGGGCAGAGACCCGGTACTTC. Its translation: CASSQEKVWDQGAETRYF.

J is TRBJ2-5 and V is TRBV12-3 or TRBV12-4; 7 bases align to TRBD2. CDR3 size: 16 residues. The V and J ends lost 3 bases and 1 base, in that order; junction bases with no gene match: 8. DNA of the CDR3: TGTGCCAGCAGTTTTGGGAGGGCCGACCCCCAAGAGACCCAGTACTTC. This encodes CASSFGRADPQETQYF.

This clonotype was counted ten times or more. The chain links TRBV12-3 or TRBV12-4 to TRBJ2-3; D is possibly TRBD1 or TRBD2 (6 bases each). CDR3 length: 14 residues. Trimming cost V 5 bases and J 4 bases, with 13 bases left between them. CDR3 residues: CASSRAEGADTQYF. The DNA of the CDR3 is TGTGCCAGCAGTCGGGCGGAGGGGGCAGATACGCAGTATTTT.

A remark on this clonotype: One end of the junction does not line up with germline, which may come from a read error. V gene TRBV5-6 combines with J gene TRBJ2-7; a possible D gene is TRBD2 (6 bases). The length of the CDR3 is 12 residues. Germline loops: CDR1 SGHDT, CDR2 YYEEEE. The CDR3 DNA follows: TGTGCCAGCAGCTTGCAGGACTACGGGCAGTACTTC. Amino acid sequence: CASSLQDYGQYF. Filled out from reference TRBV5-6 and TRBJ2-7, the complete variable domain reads DAGVTQSPTHLIKTRGQQVTLRCSPKSGHDTVSWYQQALGQGPQFIFQYYEEEERQRGNFPDRFSGHQFPNYSSELNVNALLLGDSALYLCASSLQDYGQYFGPGTRLTVT.

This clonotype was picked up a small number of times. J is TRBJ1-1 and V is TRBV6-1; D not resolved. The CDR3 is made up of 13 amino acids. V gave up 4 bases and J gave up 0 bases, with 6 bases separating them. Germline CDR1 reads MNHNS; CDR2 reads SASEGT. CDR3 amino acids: CASSAPLNTEAFF. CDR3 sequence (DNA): TGTGCCAGCAGTGCCCCGTTGAACACTGAAGCTTTCTTT.

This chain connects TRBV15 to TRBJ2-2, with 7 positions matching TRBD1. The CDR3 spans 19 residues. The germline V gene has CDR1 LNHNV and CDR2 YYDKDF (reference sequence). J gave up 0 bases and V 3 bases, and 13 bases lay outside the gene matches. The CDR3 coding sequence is TGTGCCACCAGCAGTGATCTCAGCGTTGACAGGGCGAACACCGGGGAGCTGTTTTTT. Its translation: CATSSDLSVDRANTGELFF.

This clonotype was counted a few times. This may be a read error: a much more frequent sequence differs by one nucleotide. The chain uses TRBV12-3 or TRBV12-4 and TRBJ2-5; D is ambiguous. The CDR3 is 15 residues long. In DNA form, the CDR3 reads TGTGCCAGCAGTTTAGGTCCAGGAGACCAAGACACCCAGTACTTC. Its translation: CASSLGPGDQDTQYF.

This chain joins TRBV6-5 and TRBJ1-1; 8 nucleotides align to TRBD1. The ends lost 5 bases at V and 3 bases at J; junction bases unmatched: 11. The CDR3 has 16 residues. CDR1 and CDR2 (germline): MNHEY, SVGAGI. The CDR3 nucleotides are TGTGCCAGCAGTGCGGCAGAACAGGGGGATGACACTGAAGCTTTCTTT. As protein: CASSAAEQGDDTEAFF.

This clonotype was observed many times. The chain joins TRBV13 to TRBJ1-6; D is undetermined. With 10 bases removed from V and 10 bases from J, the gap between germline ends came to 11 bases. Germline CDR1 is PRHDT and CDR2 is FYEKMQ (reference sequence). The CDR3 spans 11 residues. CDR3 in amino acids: CATRVPSPLHF. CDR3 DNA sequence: TGTGCCACCCGCGTCCCCTCACCCCTCCACTTT.

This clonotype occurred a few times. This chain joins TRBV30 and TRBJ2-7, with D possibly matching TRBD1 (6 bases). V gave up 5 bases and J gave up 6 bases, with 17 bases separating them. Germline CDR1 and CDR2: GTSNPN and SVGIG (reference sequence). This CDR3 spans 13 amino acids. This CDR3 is CAWPRTVCCEQYF. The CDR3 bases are TGTGCCTGGCCCCGGACAGTATGCTGCGAGCAGTACTTC.